This TCR beta chain stems from a study of CD8+ T cells in alopecia areata. The CDR3 has 14 residues. The germline V gene encodes CDR1 KGHSH and CDR2 LQKENI. V lost 5 bases and J 0 bases, leaving 11 bases between the germline ends. With respect to this clone: Antigen unknown.

Treatment given: oral pan-JAK inhibitor, 5-10 mg twice daily. PBMCs served as the source from which CD4+ and CD8+ T cells were sorted. Extracted RNA was reverse transcribed, and the resulting cDNA served as sequencing template. Libraries were prepared by immunoSEQ multiplex PCR; TCRdb keeps only in-frame clonotypes and omits some of them. Of around 210,000 clones listed, around 66% are singletons. Study-wide results and caveats: With tofacitinib ongoing, many expanded lesional clones persisted in both scalp and blood. One nonresponder makes the tie between baseline CD8+ expansion and response uncertain.

The sequences come from CD4+ T cells sorted from blood, collected at week 4, from a patient treated with tofacitinib. This chain connects TRBV18 to TRBJ2-7; possible D gene TRBD1, 6 bases. The source is a human donor with alopecia areata. The CDR3 protein is CASSSGTFSYEQYF. The CDR3 DNA is TGTGCCAGCTCATCCGGGACATTCTCCTACGAGCAGTACTTC.